This T cell receptor (beta chain) came from a study of CD8 T cells in Susac syndrome (dated by TCRdb to the late 2010s). Turning to the overall study: Among the Susac syndrome patients who were sequenced, clinically active disease was present in more than five and clinical remission was observed in under ten. Susac syndrome patients were therapy-naive, on corticosteroids (some also receiving IVIg), or on IVIg alone at blood withdrawal. The study used repertoire sequencing to test whether antigen drove CD8+ T cell activation and differentiation in Susac syndrome.

V loses 7 bases at its end and J loses 4 bases; junction bases beyond the gene matches: 11. The germline V gene encodes CDR1 SQVTM and CDR2 ANQGSEA. Including the terminal cysteine and phenylalanine, the CDR3 comprises 16 residues. The CDR3 DNA has 48 bases and is translated from base 1. RNA was extracted using the RNeasy kit, and roughly 0.5 to 1 microgram was reverse transcribed with random hexamers. The immunoSEQ multiplex PCR assay, covering 54 Vbeta and 13 Jbeta segments, was used to amplify TCR beta CDR3 regions. PCR amplification bias was corrected by using a synthetic template baseline for primer optimization and computational correction. In the paper's pipeline: Reads were assigned to V, D and J genes according to IMGT and analyzed in immunoSEQ Analyzer, with only productive sequences retained. Clonality was computed as one minus Shannon entropy normalized by log2 of the number of productive unique sequences. Public and private clones were assessed among the 100 most prevalent clones of each patient and control. Clones were defined as Susac-specific when absent from the healthy and MS cohorts, from about 970 published viral clones and from other ImmuneACCESS disease sequences. In TCRdb, the public reads were trimmed at Q25 with fastp and aligned with MiXCR, with productive beta chains retained. For every CDR3 protein sequence, its rows merge into one entry that carries the most common genes and DNA. TCRdb, rather than the study authors, made the V and J calls. In all, the sample holds about 240,000 distinct CDR3 sequences, and 90% to 97% of those were seen once. 0.08% to 0.11% of the sample is in the top ten clones.

The paper's findings and limits, for the study overall: In the CD4+ T cell repertoire of Susac syndrome patients, clonal expansion was not detected. The number of individuals in the TCR sequencing and HLA analysis was acknowledged as relatively small.

Peripheral blood CD8+ and CD4+ T cells from healthy donors, Susac syndrome patients and multiple sclerosis patients were profiled by high-throughput TCR beta sequencing. Susac syndrome patients met recently defined diagnostic criteria for definite or probable disease. Bulk CD8+ and CD4+ T cells were purified by magnetic negative isolation, whereas CD8+ TEMRA cells were enriched by FACS. Blood was drawn into EDTA tubes, processed within 24 hours, and PBMCs were isolated by density gradient centrifugation. PBMCs destined for TCR sequencing were cryopreserved in liquid nitrogen and later thawed in a 37 °C water bath. A purity of at least 90% was achieved for sorted or isolated CD4+, CD8+ and CD8+ TEMRA cells. As concerns this clonotype: It has no known antigen specificity. No much larger clone is present one base from it, and per-base qualities are unavailable.

Material: CD4+ T cells from PBMCs. The TCR originated in a human donor with Susac syndrome. The chain is assembled from TRBV29-1 and TRBJ2-1, with 12 junctional bases fitting TRBD2. The DNA sequence is TGCAGCGCCGGGACTAGCGGGCCTGAACGATACAATGAGCAGTTCTTC. Translated, this is CSAGTSGPERYNEQFF.